Listed below are T cell receptor beta chains from one sample, sequenced in a study of shared clonotypes between healthy human individuals. Sequencing used immunoSEQ multiplex PCR; TCRdb keeps in-frame clones, though not all of them. The table has a few million clones, 85% to 95% seen once. The sample was naive CD4+ T cells from PBMCs. The source is a young man in good health. Some clones in this sample may be carry-over from other donors' samples. The CDR3 runs from the conserved cysteine through the conserved F or W. Fields, in order: V gene, clone size, D gene, J gene, CDR3 protein, CDR3 DNA. A D gene is named only where the DNA matches it firmly. Expanded clones are given a class, and other clones once, few, many or no size at all.

>TRBV15|-|-|TRBJ1-1
CATSRGMGRMNTEAFF
TGTGCCACCAGCAGGGGGATGGGCAGAATGAACACTGAAGCTTTCTTT
>TRBV14|-|-|TRBJ2-7
CASSLRYVGGEQYF
TGTGCCAGCAGCTTAAGATACGTCGGGGGCGAGCAGTACTTC
>TRBV5-6|-|TRBD1|TRBJ2-3
CASSLDRDRGTDTQYF
TGTGCCAGCAGCTTGGATCGGGACAGGGGCACAGATACGCAGTATTTT
>TRBV2|-|-|TRBJ1-4
CAIPTTNEKLFF
TGTGCTATACCAACAACTAATGAAAAACTGTTTTTT
>TRBV6-5|-|-|TRBJ2-7
CASSYTAGEQYF
TGTGCCAGCAGTTACACGGCGGGGGAGCAGTACTTC
>TRBV28|-|-|TRBJ2-7
CASSTPGPTGQEQYF
TGTGCCAGCAGTACCCCAGGACCTACCGGACAAGAGCAGTACTTC
>TRBV6-1|-|-|TRBJ2-3
CASRTWYTDTQYF
TGTGCCAGCAGAACGTGGTACACAGATACGCAGTATTTT
>TRBV5-1|-|TRBD1|TRBJ2-7
CASSRGGSTTDEQYF
TGCGCCAGCAGCCGAGGGGGCTCCACGACAGACGAGCAGTACTTC
>TRBV27|-|-|TRBJ1-2
CASSSQGNPHWGYTF
TGTGCCAGCAGTTCACAAGGTAACCCCCACTGGGGCTACACCTTC
>TRBV5-6|-|-|TRBJ2-7
CASISPRGTYEQYF
TGTGCCAGCATCTCTCCTCGGGGAACCTACGAGCAGTACTTC
>TRBV6-6|-|-|TRBJ2-7
CASSYSGGGIYEQYF
TGTGCCAGCAGTTACTCGGGGGGCGGCATCTACGAGCAGTACTTC
>TRBV5-1|-|-|TRBJ2-7
CASSAAGRGEQYF
TGCGCCAGCAGCGCCGCGGGGCGGGGCGAGCAGTACTTC
>TRBV18|-|-|TRBJ2-7
CASSPPVSEEQYF
TGTGCCAGCTCACCACCGGTGTCCGAGGAGCAGTACTTC
>TRBV10-3|-|TRBD2|TRBJ2-2
CAISPHPGLKDTGELFF
TGTGCCATCAGTCCCCATCCGGGACTAAAGGACACCGGGGAGCTGTTTTTT
>TRBV7-9|-|TRBD1|TRBJ2-7
CASSSSGGPYEQYF
TGTGCCAGCAGCTCCTCAGGGGGACCCTACGAGCAGTACTTC
>TRBV7-2|-|-|TRBJ1-5
CASRQGVGQPQHF
TGTGCCAGCAGACAGGGAGTCGGTCAGCCCCAGCATTTT
>TRBV27|once|-|TRBJ2-3
CASTLGASTDTQYF
TGTGCCAGCACCCTAGGGGCTAGCACAGATACGCAGTATTTT
>TRBV7-2|-|TRBD2|TRBJ2-2
CAGSLTGRASGELFF
TGTGCCGGCTCCTTGACCGGGAGGGCCTCCGGGGAGCTGTTTTTT
>TRBV6-1|once|-|TRBJ1-4
CASRIQGNEKLFF
TGTGCCAGCAGGATCCAGGGAAATGAAAAACTGTTTTTT
>TRBV27|-|-|TRBJ2-7
CASSLKPGRDEQYF
TGTGCCAGCAGTTTAAAACCAGGTAGGGACGAGCAGTACTTC
>TRBV2|-|TRBD1|TRBJ1-3
CASRMTGHSGNTIYF
TGTGCCAGCAGAATGACAGGGCACTCTGGAAACACCATATATTTT
>TRBV10-3|-|TRBD2|TRBJ2-5
CAIRPAGGETQYF
TGTGCCATCCGTCCAGCGGGAGGGGAGACCCAGTACTTC
>TRBV7-2|-|TRBD2|TRBJ2-5
CASSLLGLAGVAETQYF
TGTGCCAGCAGCTTACTGGGACTAGCGGGAGTCGCCGAGACCCAGTACTTC
>TRBV30|once|-|TRBJ2-1
CAFKRVGSYNEQFF
TGTGCCTTCAAGCGGGTGGGCTCCTACAATGAGCAGTTCTTC
>TRBV19|-|-|TRBJ1-5
CASSIRGAGQPQHF
TGTGCCAGTAGTATAAGAGGGGCCGGTCAGCCCCAGCATTTT
>TRBV6-1|-|-|TRBJ2-6
CASVDGSLGANVLTF
TGTGCCAGCGTAGACGGATCTCTGGGGGCCAACGTCCTGACTTTC
>TRBV4-3|-|TRBD2|TRBJ2-1
CASSQDWLAGNEQFF
TGCGCCAGCAGCCAAGACTGGCTAGCGGGCAATGAGCAGTTCTTC